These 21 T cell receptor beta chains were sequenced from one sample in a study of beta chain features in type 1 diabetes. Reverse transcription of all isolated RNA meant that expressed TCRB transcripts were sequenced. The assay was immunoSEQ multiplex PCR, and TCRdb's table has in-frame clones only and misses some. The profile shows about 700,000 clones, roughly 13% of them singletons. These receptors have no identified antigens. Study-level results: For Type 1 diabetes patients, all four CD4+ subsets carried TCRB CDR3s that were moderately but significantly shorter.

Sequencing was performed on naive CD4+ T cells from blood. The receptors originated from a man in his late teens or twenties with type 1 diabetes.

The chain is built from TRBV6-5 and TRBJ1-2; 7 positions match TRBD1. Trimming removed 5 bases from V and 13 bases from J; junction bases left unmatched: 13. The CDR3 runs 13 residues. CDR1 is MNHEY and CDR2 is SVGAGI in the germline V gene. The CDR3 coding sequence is TGTGCCAGCAGTCGTGTACAGGGGATTGCCGGCACCTTC. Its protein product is CASSRVQGIAGTF.

CDR3 bases: TGTGCCAGCAGTTTAGGTCGTTGGCAGGGGCCCACAGATACGCAGTATTTT. It specifies CASSLGRWQGPTDTQYF. The chain employs TRBV28 and TRBJ2-3; the D gene is possibly TRBD1 (6 bases). Deletions cut 2 bases from V and 2 bases from J, with 17 bases between. CDR3 length equals 17 residues. From germline, CDR1 is MDHEN and CDR2 SYDVKM.

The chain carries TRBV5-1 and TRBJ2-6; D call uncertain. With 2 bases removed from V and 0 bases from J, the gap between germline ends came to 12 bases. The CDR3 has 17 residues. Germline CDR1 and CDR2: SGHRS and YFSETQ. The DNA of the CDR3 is TGCGCCAGCAGCTTTAGGACGGAATTCTCTGGGGCCAACGTCCTGACTTTC. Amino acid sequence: CASSFRTEFSGANVLTF. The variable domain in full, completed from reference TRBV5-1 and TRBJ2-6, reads KAGVTQTPRYLIKTRGQQVTLSCSPISGHRSVSWYQQTPGQGLQFLFEYFSETQRNKGNFPGRFSGRQFSNSRSEMNVSTLELGDSALYLCASSFRTEFSGANVLTFGAGSRLTVL.

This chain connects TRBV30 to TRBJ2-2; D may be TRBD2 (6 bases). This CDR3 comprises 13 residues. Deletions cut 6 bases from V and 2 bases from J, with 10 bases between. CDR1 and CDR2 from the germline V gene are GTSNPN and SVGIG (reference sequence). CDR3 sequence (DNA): TGTGCCTGCCGGGACTTCAACACCGGGGAGCTGTTTTTT. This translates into CACRDFNTGELFF.

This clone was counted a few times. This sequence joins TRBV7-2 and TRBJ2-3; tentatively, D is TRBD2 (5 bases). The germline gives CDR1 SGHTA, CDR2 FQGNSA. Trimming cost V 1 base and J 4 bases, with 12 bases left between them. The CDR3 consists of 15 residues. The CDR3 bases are TGTGCCAGCAGCTTAGATCGGGGTTCCCCAGATACGCAGTATTTT. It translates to CASSLDRGSPDTQYF.

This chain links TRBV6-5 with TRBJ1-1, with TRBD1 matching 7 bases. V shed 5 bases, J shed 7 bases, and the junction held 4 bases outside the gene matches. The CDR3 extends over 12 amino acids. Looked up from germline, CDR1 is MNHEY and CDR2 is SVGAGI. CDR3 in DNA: TGTGCCAGCAGTAGACGACAGGGTGAAGCTTTCTTT. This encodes CASSRRQGEAFF.

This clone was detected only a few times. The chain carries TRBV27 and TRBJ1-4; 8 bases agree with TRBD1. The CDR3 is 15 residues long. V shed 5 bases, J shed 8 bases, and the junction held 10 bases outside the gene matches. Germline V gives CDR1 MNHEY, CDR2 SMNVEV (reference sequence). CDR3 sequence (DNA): TGTGCCAGCAGTCTCAGGGGGCTAGTTGAGGAAAAACTGTTTTTT. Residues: CASSLRGLVEEKLFF.

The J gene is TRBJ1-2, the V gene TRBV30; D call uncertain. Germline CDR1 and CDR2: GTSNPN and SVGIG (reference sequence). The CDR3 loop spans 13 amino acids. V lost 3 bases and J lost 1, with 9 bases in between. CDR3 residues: CAWSDLNNYGYTF. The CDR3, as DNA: TGTGCCTGGAGCGACCTGAATAACTATGGCTACACCTTC.

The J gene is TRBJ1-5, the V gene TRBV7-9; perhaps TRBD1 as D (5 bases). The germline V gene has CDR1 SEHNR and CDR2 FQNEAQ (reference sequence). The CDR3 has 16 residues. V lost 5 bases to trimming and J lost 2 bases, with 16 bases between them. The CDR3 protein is CASSHPPGGGNQPQHF. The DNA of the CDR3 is TGTGCCAGCAGCCATCCCCCGGGGGGTGGCAATCAGCCCCAGCATTTT.

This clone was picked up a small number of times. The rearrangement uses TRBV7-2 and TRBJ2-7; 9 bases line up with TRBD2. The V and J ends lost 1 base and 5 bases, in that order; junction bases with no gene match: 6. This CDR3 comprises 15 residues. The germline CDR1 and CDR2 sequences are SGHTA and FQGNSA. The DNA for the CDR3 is TGTGCCAGCAGCTTAGTTGCTAGCGGGAATAACGAGCAGTACTTC. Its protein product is CASSLVASGNNEQYF.

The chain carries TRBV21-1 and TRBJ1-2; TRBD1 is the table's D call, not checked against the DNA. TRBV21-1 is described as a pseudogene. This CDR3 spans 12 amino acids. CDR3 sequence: CASSDRGGGYTF. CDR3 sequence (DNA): TGTGCCAGCAGCGACAGGGGCGGCGGCTACACCTTC.

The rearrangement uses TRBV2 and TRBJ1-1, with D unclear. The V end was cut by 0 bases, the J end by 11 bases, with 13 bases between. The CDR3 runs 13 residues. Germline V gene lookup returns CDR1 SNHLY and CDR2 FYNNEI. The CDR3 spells CASSEALQVVAFF. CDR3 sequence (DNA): TGTGCCAGCAGTGAAGCGCTTCAGGTCGTGGCTTTCTTT.

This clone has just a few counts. The CDR3, as DNA: TGTGCCAGCAGGGACACCTCGAACACCGGGGAGCTGTTTTTT. Protein: CASRDTSNTGELFF. This chain uses TRBV2 with TRBJ2-2; D possibly corresponds to TRBD1 (5 bases). This CDR3 is 14 amino acids long. The V gene's germline CDR1 is SNHLY and CDR2 FYNNEI. V lost 6 bases to trimming and J lost 0 bases, with 8 bases between them. Drawing the rest from reference TRBV2 and TRBJ2-2, the complete variable domain is EPEVTQTPSHQVTQMGQEVILRCVPISNHLYFYWYRQILGQKVEFLVSFYNNEISEKSEIFDDQFSVERPDGSNFTLKIRSTKLEDSAMYFCASRDTSNTGELFFGEGSRLTVL.

CDR3 amino acids: CASSQGPGPEETQYF. The CDR3 nucleotides are TGCGCCAGCAGCCAAGGACCAGGGCCTGAAGAGACCCAGTACTTC. The chain employs TRBV4-1 and TRBJ2-5; maybe TRBD1 (5 bases). The CDR3 length is 15 residues. The germline V gene encodes CDR1 MGHRA and CDR2 YSYEKL. V lost 1 base, J lost 3 bases, and 12 bases lay in between.

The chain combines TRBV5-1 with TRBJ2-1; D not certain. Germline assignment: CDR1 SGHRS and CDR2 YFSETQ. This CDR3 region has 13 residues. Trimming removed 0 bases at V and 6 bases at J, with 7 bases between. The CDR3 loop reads CASSLAHGNEQFF. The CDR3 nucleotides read TGCGCCAGCAGCTTGGCCCACGGCAATGAGCAGTTCTTC.

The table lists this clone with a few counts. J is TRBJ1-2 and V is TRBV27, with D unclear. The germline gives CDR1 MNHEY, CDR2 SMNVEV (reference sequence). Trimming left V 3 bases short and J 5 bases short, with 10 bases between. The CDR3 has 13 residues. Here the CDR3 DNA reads TGTGCCAGCAGTTTGGGAGCGGCTTATGGCTACACCTTC. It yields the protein CASSLGAAYGYTF.

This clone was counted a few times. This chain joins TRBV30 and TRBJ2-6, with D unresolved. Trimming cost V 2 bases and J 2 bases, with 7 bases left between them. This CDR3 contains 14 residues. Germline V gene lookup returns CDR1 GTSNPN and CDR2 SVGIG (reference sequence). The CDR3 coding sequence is TGTGCCTGGAGTAAAGGGACTGGGGCCAACGTCCTGACTTTC. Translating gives CAWSKGTGANVLTF.

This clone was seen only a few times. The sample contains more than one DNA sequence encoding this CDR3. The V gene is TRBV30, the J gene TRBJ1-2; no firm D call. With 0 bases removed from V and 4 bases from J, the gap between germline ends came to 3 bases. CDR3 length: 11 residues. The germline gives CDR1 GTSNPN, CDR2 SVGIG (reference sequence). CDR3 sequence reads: CAWSVSYGYTF. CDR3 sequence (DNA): TGTGCCTGGAGTGTAAGCTATGGCTACACCTTC. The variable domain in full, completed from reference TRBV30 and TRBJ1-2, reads SQTIHQWPATLVQPVGSPLSLECTVEGTSNPNLYWYRQAAGRGLQLLFYSVGIGQISSEVPQNLSASRPQDRQFILSSKKLLLSDSGFYLCAWSVSYGYTFGSGTRLTVV.

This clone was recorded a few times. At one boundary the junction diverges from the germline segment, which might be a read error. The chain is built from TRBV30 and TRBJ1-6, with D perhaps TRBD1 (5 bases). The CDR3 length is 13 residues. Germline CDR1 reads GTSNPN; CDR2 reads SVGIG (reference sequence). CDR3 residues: CARRRGVDSPLHF. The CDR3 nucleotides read TGTGCCCGGAGAAGGGGAGTGGATTCACCCCTCCACTTT.

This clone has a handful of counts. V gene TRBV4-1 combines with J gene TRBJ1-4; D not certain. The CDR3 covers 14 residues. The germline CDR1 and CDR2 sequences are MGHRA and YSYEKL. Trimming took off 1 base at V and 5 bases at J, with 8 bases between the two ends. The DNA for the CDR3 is TGCGCCAGCAGCCAAGTAGCGACAAATGAAAAACTGTTTTTT. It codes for CASSQVATNEKLFF.

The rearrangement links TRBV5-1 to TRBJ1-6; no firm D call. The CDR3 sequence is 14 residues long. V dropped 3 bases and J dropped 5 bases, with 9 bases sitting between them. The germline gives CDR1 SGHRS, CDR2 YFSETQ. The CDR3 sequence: CASSSPLDNSPLHF. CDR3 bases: TGCGCCAGCAGCTCCCCACTCGATAATTCACCCCTCCACTTT.